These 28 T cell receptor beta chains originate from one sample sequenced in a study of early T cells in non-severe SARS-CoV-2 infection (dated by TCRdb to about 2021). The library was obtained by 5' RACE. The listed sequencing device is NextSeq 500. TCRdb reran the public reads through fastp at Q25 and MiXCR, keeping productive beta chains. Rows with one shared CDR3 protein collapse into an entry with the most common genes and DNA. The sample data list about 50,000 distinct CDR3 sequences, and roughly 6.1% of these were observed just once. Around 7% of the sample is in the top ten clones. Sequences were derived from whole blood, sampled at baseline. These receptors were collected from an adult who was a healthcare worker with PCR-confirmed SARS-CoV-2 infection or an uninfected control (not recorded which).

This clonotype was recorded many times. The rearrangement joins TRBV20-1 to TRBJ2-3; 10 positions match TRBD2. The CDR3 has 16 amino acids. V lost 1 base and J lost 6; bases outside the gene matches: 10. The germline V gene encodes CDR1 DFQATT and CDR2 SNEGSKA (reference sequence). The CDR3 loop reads CSARAKLAGKGDTQYF. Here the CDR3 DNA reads TGCAGTGCTAGAGCCAAACTAGCGGGGAAAGGGGATACGCAGTATTTT.

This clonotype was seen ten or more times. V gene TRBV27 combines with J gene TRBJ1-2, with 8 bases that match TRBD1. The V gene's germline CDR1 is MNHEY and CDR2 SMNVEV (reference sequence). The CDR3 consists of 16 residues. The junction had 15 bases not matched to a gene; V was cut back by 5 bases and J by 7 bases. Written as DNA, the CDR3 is TGTGCCAGCAGTCCTGACGTACCAGGGGGCGTGAGTGGCTACACCTTC. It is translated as CASSPDVPGGVSGYTF.

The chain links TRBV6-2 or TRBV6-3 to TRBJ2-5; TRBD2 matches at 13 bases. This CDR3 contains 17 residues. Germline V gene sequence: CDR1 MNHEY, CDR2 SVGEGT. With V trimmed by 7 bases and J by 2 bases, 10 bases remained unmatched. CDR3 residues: CASISGTSGNRQETQYF. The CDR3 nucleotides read TGTGCCAGCATATCCGGGACTAGCGGGAATAGGCAAGAGACCCAGTACTTC.

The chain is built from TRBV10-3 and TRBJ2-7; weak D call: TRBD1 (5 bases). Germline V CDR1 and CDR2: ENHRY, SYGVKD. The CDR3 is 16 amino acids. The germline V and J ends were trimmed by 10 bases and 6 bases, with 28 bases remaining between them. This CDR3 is CATRPQSQDNPLEQYF. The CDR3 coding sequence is TGTGCCACAAGGCCTCAGTCCCAGGACAATCCCCTCGAGCAGTACTTC.

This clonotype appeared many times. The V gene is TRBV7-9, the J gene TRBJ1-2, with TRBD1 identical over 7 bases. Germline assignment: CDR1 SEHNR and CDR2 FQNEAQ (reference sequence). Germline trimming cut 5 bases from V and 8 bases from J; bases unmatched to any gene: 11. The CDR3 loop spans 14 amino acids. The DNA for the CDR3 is TGTGCCAGCAGCCGAGGGGAGGGGGCGCACGGCTACACCTTC. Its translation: CASSRGEGAHGYTF.

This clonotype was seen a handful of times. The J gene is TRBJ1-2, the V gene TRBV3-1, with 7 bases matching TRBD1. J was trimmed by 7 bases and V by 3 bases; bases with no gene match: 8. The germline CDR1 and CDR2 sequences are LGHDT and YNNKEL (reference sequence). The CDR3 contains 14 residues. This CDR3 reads CASSQGQQSGGYTF. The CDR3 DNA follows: TGTGCCAGCAGCCAGGGACAGCAGTCCGGTGGCTACACCTTC.

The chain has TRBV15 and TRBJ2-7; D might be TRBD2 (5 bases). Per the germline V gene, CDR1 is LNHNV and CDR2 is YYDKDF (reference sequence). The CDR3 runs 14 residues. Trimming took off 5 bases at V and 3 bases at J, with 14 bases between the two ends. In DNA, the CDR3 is TGTGCCACCAGCGCCGGGGAGCGGAGCTACGAGCAGTACTTC. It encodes CATSAGERSYEQYF.

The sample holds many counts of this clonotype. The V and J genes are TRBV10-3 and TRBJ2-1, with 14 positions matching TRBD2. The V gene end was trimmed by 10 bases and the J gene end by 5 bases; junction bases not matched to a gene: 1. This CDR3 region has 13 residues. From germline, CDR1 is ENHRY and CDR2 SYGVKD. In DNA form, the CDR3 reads TGTGCCACGGGACTAGCGGGAGACAATGAGCAGTTCTTC. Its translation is CATGLAGDNEQFF.

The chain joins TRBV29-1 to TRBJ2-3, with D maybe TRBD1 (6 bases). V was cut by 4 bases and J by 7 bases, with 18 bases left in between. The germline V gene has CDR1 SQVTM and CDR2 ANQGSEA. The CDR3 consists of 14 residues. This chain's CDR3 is CSVAEHRGGNTQYF. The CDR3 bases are TGCAGCGTTGCGGAGCACCGAGGGGGAAATACGCAGTATTTT.

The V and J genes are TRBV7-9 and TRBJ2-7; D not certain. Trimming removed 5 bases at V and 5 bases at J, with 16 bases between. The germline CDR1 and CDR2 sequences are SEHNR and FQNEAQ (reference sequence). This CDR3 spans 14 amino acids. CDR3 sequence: CASSPSSIGDEQYF. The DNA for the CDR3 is TGTGCCAGCAGCCCCTCATCCATTGGGGACGAGCAGTACTTC.

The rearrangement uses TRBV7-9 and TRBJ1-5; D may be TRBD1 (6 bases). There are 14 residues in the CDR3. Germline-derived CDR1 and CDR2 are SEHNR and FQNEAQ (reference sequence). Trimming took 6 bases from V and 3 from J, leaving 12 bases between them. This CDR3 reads CASSSGQPNQPQHF. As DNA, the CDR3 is TGTGCCAGCAGTTCCGGACAGCCCAATCAGCCCCAGCATTTT. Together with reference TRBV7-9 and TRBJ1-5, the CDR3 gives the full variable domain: DTGVSQNPRHKITKRGQNVTFRCDPISEHNRLYWYRQTLGQGPEFLTYFQNEAQLEKSRLLSDRFSAERPKGSFSTLEIQRTEQGDSAMYLCASSSGQPNQPQHFGDGTRLSIL.

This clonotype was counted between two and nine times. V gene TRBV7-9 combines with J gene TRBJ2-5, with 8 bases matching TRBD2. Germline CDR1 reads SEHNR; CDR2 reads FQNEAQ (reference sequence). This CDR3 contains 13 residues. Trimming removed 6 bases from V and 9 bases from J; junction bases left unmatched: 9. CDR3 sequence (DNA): TGTGCCAGCAGTCAAGCGGGAGTGGGGGCCCAGTACTTC. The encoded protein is CASSQAGVGAQYF.

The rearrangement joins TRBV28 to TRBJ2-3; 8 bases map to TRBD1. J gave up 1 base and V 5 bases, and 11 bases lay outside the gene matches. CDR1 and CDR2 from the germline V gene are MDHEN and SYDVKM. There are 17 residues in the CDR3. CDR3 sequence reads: CASSPRTGSAGTDTQYF. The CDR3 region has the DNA TGTGCCAGCAGTCCGCGGACAGGGTCCGCGGGCACAGATACGCAGTATTTT.

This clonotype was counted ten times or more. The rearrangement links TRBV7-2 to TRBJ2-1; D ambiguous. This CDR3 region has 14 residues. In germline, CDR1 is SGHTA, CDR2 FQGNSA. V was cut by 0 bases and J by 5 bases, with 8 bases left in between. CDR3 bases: TGTGCCAGCAGCTTAGCGTGGGCAGACAATGAGCAGTTCTTC. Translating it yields CASSLAWADNEQFF. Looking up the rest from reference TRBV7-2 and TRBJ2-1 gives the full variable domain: GAGVSQSPSNKVTEKGKDVELRCDPISGHTALYWYRQSLGQGLEFLIYFQGNSAPDKSGLPSDRFSAERTGGSVSTLTIQRTQQEDSAVYLCASSLAWADNEQFFGPGTRLTVL.

The CDR3 DNA is TGTGCCAGCAGTCAGGGGACAAGTAATGAAAAACTGTTTTTT. As protein: CASSQGTSNEKLFF. The chain employs TRBV12-3 or TRBV12-4 and TRBJ1-4; D possibly corresponds to TRBD1 (6 bases). The germline V and J ends were trimmed by 5 bases and 4 bases, with 11 bases remaining between them. The CDR3 is made up of 14 amino acids.

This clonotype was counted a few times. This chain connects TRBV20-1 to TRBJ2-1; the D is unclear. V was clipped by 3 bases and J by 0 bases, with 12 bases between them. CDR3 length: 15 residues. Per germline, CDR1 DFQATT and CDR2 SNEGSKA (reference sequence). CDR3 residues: CSARVSKSSYNEQFF. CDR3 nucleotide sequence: TGCAGTGCTAGGGTGAGCAAGAGCTCCTACAATGAGCAGTTCTTC.

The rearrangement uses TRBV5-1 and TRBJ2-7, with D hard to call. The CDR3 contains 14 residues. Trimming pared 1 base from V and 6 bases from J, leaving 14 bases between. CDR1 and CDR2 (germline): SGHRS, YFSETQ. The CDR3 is CASSLSGGTTEQYF. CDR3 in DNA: TGCGCCAGCAGCTTGAGTGGCGGAACCACCGAGCAGTACTTC.

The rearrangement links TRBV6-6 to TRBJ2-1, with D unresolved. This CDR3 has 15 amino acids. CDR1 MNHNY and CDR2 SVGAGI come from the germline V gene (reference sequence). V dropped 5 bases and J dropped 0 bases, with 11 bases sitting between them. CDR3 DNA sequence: TGTGCCAGCAGTGCAGCTGAGAGCTCCTACAATGAGCAGTTCTTC. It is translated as CASSAAESSYNEQFF.

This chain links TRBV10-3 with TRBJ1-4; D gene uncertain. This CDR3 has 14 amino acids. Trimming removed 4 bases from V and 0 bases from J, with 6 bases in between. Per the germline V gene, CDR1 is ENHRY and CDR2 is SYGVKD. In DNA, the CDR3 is TGTGCCATCAGTGGCGGTGCAACTAATGAAAAACTGTTTTTT. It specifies CAISGGATNEKLFF.

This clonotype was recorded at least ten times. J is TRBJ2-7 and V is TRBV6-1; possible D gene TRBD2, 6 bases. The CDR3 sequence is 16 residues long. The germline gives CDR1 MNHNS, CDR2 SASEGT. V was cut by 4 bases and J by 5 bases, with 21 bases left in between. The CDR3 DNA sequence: TGTGCCAGCAGTGGGACCAGACTAGAGGCCAGGGACGAGCAGTACTTC. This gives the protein CASSGTRLEARDEQYF.

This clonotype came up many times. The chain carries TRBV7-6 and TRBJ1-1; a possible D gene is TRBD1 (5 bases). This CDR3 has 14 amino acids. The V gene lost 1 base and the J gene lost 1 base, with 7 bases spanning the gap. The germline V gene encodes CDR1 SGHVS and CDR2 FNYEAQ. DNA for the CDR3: TGTGCCAGCAGCTTAGGACAGTCGAACACTGAAGCTTTCTTT. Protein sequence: CASSLGQSNTEAFF. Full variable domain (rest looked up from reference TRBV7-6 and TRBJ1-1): GAGVSQSPRYKVTKRGQDVALRCDPISGHVSLYWYRQALGQGPEFLTYFNYEAQQDKSGLPNDRFSAERPEGSISTLTIQRTEQRDSAMYRCASSLGQSNTEAFFGQGTRLTVV.

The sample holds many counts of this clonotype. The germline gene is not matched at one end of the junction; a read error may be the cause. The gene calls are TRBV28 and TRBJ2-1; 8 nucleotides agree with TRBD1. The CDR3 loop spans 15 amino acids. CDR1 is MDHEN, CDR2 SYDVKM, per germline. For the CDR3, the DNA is TGTGCCAGCACCCGTGGGGACAGGCCCTACAATGAGCAGCTCTTC. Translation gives CASTRGDRPYNEQLF.

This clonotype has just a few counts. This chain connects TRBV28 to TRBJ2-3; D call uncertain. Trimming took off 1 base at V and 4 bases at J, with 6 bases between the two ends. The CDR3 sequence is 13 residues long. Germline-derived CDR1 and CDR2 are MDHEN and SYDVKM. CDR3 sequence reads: CASSLYGPDTQYF. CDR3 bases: TGTGCCAGCAGTTTATACGGTCCAGATACGCAGTATTTT.

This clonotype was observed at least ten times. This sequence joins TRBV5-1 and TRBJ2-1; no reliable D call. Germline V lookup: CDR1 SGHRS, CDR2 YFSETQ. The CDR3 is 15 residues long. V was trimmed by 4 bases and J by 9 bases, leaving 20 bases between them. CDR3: CASSPLELLGSEQFF. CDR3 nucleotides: TGCGCCAGCAGCCCCCTAGAGCTGTTGGGCAGTGAGCAGTTCTTC.

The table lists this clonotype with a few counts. The CDR3 bases are TGTGCCAGCTCACCCACCGGGACAGGGAATCACGAGCAGTACTTC. Translating it yields CASSPTGTGNHEQYF. The chain combines TRBV18 with TRBJ2-7; 9 nucleotides align to TRBD1. Germline CDR1 KGHSH, CDR2 LQKENI. The CDR3 length is 15 residues. J was trimmed by 5 bases and V by 3 bases; bases with no gene match: 8.

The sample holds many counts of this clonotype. CDR3 region: CASSAGLALFYEQYF. The CDR3 nucleotides read TGTGCCAGTAGTGCGGGACTAGCGCTCTTTTACGAGCAGTACTTC. The chain carries TRBV19 and TRBJ2-7, with 10 bases aligning to TRBD2. Trimming cost V 5 bases and J 4 bases; bases outside gene matches: 8. CDR3 size: 15 residues. Germline CDR1 is LNHDA and CDR2 is SQIVND (reference sequence). The full variable domain, its missing parts supplied by reference TRBV19 and TRBJ2-7, is DGGITQSPKYLFRKEGQNVTLSCEQNLNHDAMYWYRQDPGQGLRLIYYSQIVNDFQKGDIAEGYSVSREKKESFPLTVTSAQKNPTAFYLCASSAGLALFYEQYFGPGTRLTVT.

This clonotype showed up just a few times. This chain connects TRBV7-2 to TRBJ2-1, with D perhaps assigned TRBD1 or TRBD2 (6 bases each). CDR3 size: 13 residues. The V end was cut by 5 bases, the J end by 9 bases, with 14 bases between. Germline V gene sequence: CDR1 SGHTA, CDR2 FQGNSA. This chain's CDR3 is CASSQGNSGEQFF. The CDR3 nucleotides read TGTGCCAGCAGCCAGGGGAATAGCGGTGAGCAGTTCTTC.

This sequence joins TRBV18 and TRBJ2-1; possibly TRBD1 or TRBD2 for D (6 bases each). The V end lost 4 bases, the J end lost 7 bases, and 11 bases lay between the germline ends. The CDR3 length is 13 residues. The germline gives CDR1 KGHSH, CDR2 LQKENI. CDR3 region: CASSLGGWNEQFF. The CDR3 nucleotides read TGTGCCAGCTCACTGGGGGGCTGGAATGAGCAGTTCTTC.